The following is a TCR beta chain sequence with its context. Its cognate antigen is unknown. Treatment in this sample: about 20 received Ad26.COV2.S at low or high dose, single or two shots; about 5 received placebo; per-sample allocation not given. After the first vaccine or placebo injection, samples were drawn on day 63. These data are taken from a study of Ad26.COV2.S vaccination and SARS-CoV-2 variants. Study findings and constraints: Substantial breadth was reportedly displayed by spike-specific CD8+ and CD4+ T cell responses after vaccination.

Trimming pared 0 bases from V and 10 bases from J, leaving 12 bases between. CDR3 length: 13 amino acids. Germline loops: CDR1 MNHEY, CDR2 SVGEGT. Repertoires were generated with immunoSEQ multiplex PCR, while TCRdb's copy carries only in-frame clones and drops some. Among some 520,000 clones, around 88% were seen once, and the ten largest hold over 10%. The specimen comprised peripheral blood, sampled in a trial of Ad26.COV2.S vaccine versus placebo. V gene TRBV6-2 or TRBV6-3 combines with J gene TRBJ1-1; tentative D call: TRBD1 (5 bases). This clonotype originated in a person aged 18-65 years who received the Ad26.COV2.S COVID-19 vaccine or a placebo. CDR3 bases: TGTGCCAGCAGTTACTCGAGGAATCAGGGAGCTTTCTTT. It translates to CASSYSRNQGAFF.